The rows below give T cell receptor beta chains drawn from one sample of a study of graft-versus-host responses after intestinal transplantation. The method was immunoSEQ multiplex PCR; TCRdb's version includes in-frame clones alone and lacks a portion of them. The sample lists tens of thousands of clones, just under 95% seen once, with about 0.76% in the top ten. Source: PBMCs, taken 16 days after intestinal transplant. The receptors come from a human patient who received an intestinal transplant, so some T cells may come from the graft donor. CDR3s include the opening cysteine and the closing phenylalanine or tryptophan. A D gene is named only where the DNA matches it firmly.

V	D	J	DNA	CDR3
TRBV6-1	NA	TRBJ2-7	TGTGCTTGGGAGGAGGTTCCCTACGAGCAGTACTTC	CAWEEVPYEQYF
TRBV18	TRBD2	TRBJ2-5	TGTGCCAGCTCACAGGGAGGGTCTAGGGAGACCCAGTACTTC	CASSQGGSRETQYF
TRBV6-5	NA	TRBJ1-2	TGTGCCAGCAGTCTCAGGGTTAGCGGTGGCTACACCTTC	CASSLRVSGGYTF
TRBV5-7	NA	TRBJ1-2	TGTGCCAGCAGTGAGGGGGGGTATGGCTACACCTTC	CASSEGGYGYTF
TRBV10-3	NA	TRBJ2-3	TGTGCCATCAGTGCCACTAGTGGGAGCACAGATACGCAGTATTTT	CAISATSGSTDTQYF
TRBV30	TRBD1	TRBJ1-1	TGTGCCTGGCTAGTTGACAGGGTAAAATCTGAAGCTTTCTTT	CAWLVDRVKSEAFF
TRBV5-6	NA	TRBJ2-2	TGTGCCAGCTGCCCCCTAACCGGGGAGCTGTTTTTT	CASCPLTGELFF
TRBV5-1	TRBD1	TRBJ2-1	TGCGCCAGCAGCTTTTACAGGGGGCGCAACAATGAGCAGTTCTTC	CASSFYRGRNNEQFF
TRBV9	TRBD2	TRBJ2-3	TGTGCCAGCAGCGTAGGAAGCGGGAGTCGTTCAGATACGCAGTATTTT	CASSVGSGSRSDTQYF
TRBV5-1	NA	TRBJ1-1	TGCGCCAGCAGCTTAGGACGCACTGAAGCTTTCTTT	CASSLGRTEAFF
TRBV9	NA	TRBJ2-1	TGTGCCAGCAGCACCGCCGGGACCTCTTACAATGAGCAGTTCTTC	CASSTAGTSYNEQFF
TRBV19	TRBD1	TRBJ2-7	TGTGCCAGTAGTATAGACGGGGGACAGGGCTATACCTACGAGCAGTACTTC	CASSIDGGQGYTYEQYF
TRBV12-5	TRBD2	TRBJ2-1	TGTGCTAGTGGTTTGGGTTGGACGGGAGGGGGAAATGAGCAGTTCTTC	CASGLGWTGGGNEQFF
TRBV15	TRBD2	TRBJ2-7	TGTGCCACCAGCGGGGGACTAGCGGGGCCCTACGAGCAGTACTTC	CATSGGLAGPYEQYF
TRBV2	TRBD2	TRBJ2-1	TGTGCCAGCAGGGGCGGGAGCTCCTACAATGAGCAGTTCTTC	CASRGGSSYNEQFF
TRBV27	NA	TRBJ2-1	TGTGCCAGCAGTATCGCAGCGGGCCTCAATGAGCAGTTCTTC	CASSIAAGLNEQFF
TRBV5-6	NA	TRBJ2-1	TGTGCCAGCAGCTTGGGCCGGTCCAATGAGCAGTTCTTC	CASSLGRSNEQFF
TRBV27	NA	TRBJ1-2	TGTGCCAGCAGCACCGGAGGGTCCAACTATGGCTACACCTTC	CASSTGGSNYGYTF
TRBV4-1	NA	TRBJ2-3	TGCGCCAGCAGCCAAGCGGGGCCCCCCACAGATACGCAGTATTTT	CASSQAGPPTDTQYF
TRBV5-6	TRBD1	TRBJ1-4	TGTGCCAGCAGCCCAGGGACAGGGGGTAGACTGTTTTTT	CASSPGTGGRLFF
TRBV28	NA	TRBJ1-1	TGTGCCAGCAGTCCCAGGGTTGAGAACACTGAAGCTTTCTTT	CASSPRVENTEAFF
TRBV19	NA	TRBJ1-1	TGTGCCAGTAGTGGACGACAGCTACTCTTGGGAGCTTTCTTT	CASSGRQLLLGAFF
TRBV6-1	TRBD1	TRBJ1-5	TGTGCCAGCACTACTGGGACAGGGAGCAATCAGCCCCAGCATTTT	CASTTGTGSNQPQHF
TRBV9	NA	TRBJ1-2	TGTGCCAGCAGCGTAGCGGGCGGTGACTATGGCTACACCTTC	CASSVAGGDYGYTF
TRBV30	NA	TRBJ1-1	TGTGCCTGGAGTGTAAAACCGAAGGGGGGCGTTGAAGCTTTCTTT	CAWSVKPKGGVEAFF
TRBV10-3	NA	TRBJ1-5	TGTGCCATCAGTGAACGGGGAGGGCCGAACCTTAATCAGCCCCAGCATTTT	CAISERGGPNLNQPQHF
TRBV4-1	TRBD1	TRBJ2-3	TGCGCCAGCAGCCGACAGGGGGGAACAGATACGCAGTATTTT	CASSRQGGTDTQYF
TRBV27	TRBD2	TRBJ2-7	TGTGCCAGCAGCTTCACTAGCGGGAGCTCCTACGAGCAGTACTTC	CASSFTSGSSYEQYF
TRBV7-2	TRBD2	TRBJ2-1	TGTGCCAGCAGCTTAGGCGGGAGGACCATCAATGAGCAGTTCTTC	CASSLGGRTINEQFF
TRBV7-9	TRBD2	TRBJ2-3	TGTGCCAGCAGCTTCCTATCCCAGCGGGAGTCGGACACAGATACGCAGTATTTT	CASSFLSQRESDTDTQYF
TRBV15	NA	TRBJ2-6	TGTGCCACCAGCAACGACCTGTCTGGGGCCAACGTCCTGACTTTC	CATSNDLSGANVLTF
TRBV5-4	NA	TRBJ2-7	TGTGCCAGCAGCCTAGCCCGGACTACCTACGAGCAGTACTTC	CASSLARTTYEQYF
TRBV7-9	NA	TRBJ1-2	TGTGCCAGCAGCTTAGCGGGGGCGAACTATGGCTACACCTTC	CASSLAGANYGYTF
TRBV28	TRBD1	TRBJ2-7	TGTGCCAGCAGTCCATGGACAGGTTCATACGAGCAGTACTTC	CASSPWTGSYEQYF